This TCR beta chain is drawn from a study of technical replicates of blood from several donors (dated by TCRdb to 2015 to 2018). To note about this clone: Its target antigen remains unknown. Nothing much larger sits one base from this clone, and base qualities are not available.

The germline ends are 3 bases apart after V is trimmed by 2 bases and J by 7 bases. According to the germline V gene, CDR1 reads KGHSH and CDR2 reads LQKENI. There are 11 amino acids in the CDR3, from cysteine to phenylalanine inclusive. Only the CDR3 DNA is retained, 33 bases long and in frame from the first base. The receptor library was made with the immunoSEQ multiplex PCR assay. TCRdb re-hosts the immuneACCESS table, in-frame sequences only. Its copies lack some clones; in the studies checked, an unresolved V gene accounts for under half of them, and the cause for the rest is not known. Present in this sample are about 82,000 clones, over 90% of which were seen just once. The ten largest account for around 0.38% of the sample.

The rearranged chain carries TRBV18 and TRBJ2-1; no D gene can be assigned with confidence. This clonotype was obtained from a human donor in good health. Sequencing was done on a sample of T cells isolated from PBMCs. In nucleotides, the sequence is TGTGCCAGCTCACCATCGAATGAGCAGTTCTTC. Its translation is CASSPSNEQFF.